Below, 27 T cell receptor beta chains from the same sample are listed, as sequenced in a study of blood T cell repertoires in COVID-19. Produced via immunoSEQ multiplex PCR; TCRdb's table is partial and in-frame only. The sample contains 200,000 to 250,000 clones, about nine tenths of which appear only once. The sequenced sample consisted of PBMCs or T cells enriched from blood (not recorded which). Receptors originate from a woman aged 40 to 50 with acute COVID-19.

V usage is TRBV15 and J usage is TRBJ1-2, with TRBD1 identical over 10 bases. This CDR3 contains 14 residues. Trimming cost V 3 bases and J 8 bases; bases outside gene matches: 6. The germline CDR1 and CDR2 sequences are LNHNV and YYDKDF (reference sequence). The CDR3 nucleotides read TGTGCCACCAGCAGGTCAGGACAGGGGGAGGGCTACACCTTC. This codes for CATSRSGQGEGYTF.

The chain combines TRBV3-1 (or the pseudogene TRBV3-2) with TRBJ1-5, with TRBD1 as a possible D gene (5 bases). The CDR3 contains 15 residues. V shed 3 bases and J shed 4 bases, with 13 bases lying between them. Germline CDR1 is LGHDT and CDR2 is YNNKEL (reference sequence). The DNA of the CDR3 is TGTGCCAGCAGCCAGGGGCAGGGATGGAATCAGCCCCAGCATTTT. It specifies CASSQGQGWNQPQHF.

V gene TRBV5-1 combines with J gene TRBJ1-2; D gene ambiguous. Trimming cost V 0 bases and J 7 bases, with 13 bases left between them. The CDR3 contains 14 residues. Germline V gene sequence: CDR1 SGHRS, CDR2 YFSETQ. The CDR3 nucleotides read TGCGCCAGCAGCTTGGCCCCGGGTTTTGGTGGCTACACCTTC. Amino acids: CASSLAPGFGGYTF.

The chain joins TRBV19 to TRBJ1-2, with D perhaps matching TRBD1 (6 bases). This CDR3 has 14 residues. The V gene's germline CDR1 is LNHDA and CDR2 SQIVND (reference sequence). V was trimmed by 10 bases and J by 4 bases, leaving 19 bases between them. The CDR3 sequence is CAIDTGSGPYGYTF. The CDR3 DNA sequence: TGTGCCATCGATACAGGGTCTGGGCCCTATGGCTACACCTTC.

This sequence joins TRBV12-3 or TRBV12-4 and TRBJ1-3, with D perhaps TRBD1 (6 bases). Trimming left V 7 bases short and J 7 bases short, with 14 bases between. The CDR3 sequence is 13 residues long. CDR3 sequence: CASTVTGGNTIYF. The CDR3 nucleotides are TGTGCCAGCACCGTGACAGGTGGCAACACCATATATTTT.

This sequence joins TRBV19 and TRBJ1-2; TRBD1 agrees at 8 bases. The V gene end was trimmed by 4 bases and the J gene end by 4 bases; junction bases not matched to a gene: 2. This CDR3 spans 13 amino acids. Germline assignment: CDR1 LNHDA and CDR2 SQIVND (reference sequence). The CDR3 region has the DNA TGTGCCAGTAGTACGACAGGGGTCTATGGCTACACCTTC. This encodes CASSTTGVYGYTF.

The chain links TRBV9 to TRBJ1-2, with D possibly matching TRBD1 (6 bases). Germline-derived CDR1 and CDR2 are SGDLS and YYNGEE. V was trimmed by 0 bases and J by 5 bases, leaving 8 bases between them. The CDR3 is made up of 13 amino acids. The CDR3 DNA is TGTGCCAGCAGCGTAGGGACAGATTATGGCTACACCTTC. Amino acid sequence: CASSVGTDYGYTF. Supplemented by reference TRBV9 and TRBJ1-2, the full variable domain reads DSGVTQTPKHLITATGQRVTLRCSPRSGDLSVYWYQQSLDQGLQFLIQYYNGEERAKGNILERFSAQQFPDLHSELNLSSLELGDSALYFCASSVGTDYGYTFGSGTRLTVV.

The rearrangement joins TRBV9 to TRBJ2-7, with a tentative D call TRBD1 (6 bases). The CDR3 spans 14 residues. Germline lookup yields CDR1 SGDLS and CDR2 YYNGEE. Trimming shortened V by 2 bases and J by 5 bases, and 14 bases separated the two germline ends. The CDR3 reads CASSVRGYADEQYF. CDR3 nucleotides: TGTGCCAGCAGCGTGAGGGGGTATGCAGACGAGCAGTACTTC.

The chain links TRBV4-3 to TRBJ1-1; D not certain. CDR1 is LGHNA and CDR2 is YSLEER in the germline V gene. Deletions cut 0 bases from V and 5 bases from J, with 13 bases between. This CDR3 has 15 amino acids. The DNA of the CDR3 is TGCGCCAGCAGCCAAGACCGGATTGGGAGTACTGAAGCTTTCTTT. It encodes CASSQDRIGSTEAFF.

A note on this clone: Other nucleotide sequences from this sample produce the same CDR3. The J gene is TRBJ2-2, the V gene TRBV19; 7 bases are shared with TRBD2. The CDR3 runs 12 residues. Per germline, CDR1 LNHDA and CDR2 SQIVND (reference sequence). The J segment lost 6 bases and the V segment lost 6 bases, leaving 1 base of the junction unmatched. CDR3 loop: CASSRGAGELFF. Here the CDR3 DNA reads TGTGCCAGTAGCCGGGGGGCCGGGGAGCTGTTTTTT.

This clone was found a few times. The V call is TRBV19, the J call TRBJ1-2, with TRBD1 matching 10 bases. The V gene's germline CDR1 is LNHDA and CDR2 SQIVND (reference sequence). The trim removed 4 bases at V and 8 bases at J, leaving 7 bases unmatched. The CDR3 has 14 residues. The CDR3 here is CASSTADRGTGYTF. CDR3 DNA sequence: TGTGCCAGTAGTACGGCGGACAGGGGGACAGGCTACACCTTC.

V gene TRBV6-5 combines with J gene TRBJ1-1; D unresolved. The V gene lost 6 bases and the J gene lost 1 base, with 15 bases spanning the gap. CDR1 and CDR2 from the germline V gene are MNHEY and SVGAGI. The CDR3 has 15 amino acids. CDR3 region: CASSLLNTGNTEAFF. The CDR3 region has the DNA TGTGCCAGCAGCCTATTGAACACGGGGAACACTGAAGCTTTCTTT.

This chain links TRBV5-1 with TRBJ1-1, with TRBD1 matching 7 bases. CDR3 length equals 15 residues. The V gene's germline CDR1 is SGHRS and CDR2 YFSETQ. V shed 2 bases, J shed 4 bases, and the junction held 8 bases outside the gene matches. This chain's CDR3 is CASSLLTGQGTEAFF. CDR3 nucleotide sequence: TGCGCCAGCAGCTTACTGACAGGGCAAGGCACTGAAGCTTTCTTT.

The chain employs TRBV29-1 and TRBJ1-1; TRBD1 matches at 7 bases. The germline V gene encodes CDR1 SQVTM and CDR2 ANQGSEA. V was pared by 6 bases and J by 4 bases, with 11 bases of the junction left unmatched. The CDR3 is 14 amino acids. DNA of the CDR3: TGCAGCGTCTCAAAGACAGGGATCGCCACTGAAGCTTTCTTT. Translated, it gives CSVSKTGIATEAFF.

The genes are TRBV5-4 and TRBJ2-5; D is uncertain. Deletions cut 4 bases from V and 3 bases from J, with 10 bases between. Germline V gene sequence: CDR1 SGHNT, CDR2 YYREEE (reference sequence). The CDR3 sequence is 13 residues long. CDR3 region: CASSPGTEETQYF. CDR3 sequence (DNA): TGTGCCAGCAGCCCAGGTACAGAAGAGACCCAGTACTTC.

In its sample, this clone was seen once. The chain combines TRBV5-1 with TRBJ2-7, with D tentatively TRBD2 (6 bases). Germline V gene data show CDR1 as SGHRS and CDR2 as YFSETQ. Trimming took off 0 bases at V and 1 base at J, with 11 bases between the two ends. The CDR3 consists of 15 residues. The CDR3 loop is CASSLEWRVSYEQYF. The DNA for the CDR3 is TGCGCCAGCAGCTTGGAGTGGAGGGTTTCCTACGAGCAGTACTTC.

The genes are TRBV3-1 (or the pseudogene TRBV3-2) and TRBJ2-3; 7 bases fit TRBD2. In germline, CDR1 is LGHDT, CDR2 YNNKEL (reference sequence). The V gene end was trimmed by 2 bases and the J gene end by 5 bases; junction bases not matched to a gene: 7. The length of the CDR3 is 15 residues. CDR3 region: CASSQNRPGGDTQYF. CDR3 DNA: TGTGCCAGCAGCCAAAATCGTCCGGGAGGAGATACGCAGTATTTT.

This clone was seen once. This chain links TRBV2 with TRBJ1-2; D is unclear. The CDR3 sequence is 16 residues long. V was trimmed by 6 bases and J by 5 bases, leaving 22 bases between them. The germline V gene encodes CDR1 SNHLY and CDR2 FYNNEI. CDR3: CASSPSREAIRYGYTF. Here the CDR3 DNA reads TGTGCCAGCAGCCCCTCCCGAGAGGCTATTAGGTATGGCTACACCTTC.

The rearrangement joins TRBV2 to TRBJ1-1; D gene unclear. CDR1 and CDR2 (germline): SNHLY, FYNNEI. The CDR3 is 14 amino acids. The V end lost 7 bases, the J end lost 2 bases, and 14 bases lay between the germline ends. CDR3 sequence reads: CASTEGRTNTEAFF. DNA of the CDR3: TGTGCCAGCACCGAAGGACGGACTAACACTGAAGCTTTCTTT.

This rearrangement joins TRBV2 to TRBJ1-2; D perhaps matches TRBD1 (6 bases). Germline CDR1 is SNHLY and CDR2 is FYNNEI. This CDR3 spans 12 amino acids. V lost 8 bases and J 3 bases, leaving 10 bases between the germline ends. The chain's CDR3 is CASRAGDYGYTF. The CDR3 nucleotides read TGTGCCAGCCGGGCAGGGGACTATGGCTACACCTTC.

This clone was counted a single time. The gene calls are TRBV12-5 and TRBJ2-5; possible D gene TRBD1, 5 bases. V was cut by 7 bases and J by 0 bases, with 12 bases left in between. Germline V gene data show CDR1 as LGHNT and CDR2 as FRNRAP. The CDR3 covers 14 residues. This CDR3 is CASDKGADQETQYF. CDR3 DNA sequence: TGTGCTAGTGATAAAGGGGCAGACCAAGAGACCCAGTACTTC.

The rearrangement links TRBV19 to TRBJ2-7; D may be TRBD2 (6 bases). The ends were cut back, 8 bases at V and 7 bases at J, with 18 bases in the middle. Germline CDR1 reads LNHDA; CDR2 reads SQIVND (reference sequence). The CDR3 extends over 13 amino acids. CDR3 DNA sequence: TGTGCCAGTGGGTGGCGCGAGGGGAGGGAGCAGTACTTC. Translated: CASGWREGREQYF.

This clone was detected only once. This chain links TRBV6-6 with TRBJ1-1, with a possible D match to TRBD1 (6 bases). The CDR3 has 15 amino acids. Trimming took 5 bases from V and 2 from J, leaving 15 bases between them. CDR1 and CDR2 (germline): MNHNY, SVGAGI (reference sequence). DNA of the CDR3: TGTGCCAGCAGTCCTCGGACGACAGGAAACACTGAAGCTTTCTTT. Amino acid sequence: CASSPRTTGNTEAFF.

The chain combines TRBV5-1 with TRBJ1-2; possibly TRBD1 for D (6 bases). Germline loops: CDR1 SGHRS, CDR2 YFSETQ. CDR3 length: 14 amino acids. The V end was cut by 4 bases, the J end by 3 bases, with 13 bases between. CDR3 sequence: CASSPRDTDYGYTF. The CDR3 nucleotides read TGCGCCAGCAGCCCCAGGGACACCGACTATGGCTACACCTTC.

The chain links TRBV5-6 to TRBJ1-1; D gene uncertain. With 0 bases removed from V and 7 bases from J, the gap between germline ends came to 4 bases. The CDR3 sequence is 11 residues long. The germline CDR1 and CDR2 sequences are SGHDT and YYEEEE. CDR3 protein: CASSLALEAFF. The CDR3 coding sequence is TGTGCCAGCAGCTTGGCCCTTGAAGCTTTCTTT.

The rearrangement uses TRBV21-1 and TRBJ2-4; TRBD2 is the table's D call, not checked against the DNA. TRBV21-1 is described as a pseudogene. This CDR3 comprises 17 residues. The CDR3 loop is CASSKNARGQNKNIQYF. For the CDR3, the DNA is TGTGCCAGCAGCAAAAATGCTAGAGGTCAGAACAAAAACATTCAGTACTTC.

CDR3 sequence (DNA): TGTGCCAGCAGCCAAGATAGACTAGCGGGGGCTAGCACAGATACGCAGTATTTT. Its protein is CASSQDRLAGASTDTQYF. V is TRBV3-1 (or the pseudogene TRBV3-2) and J is TRBJ2-3; 12 bases map to TRBD2. Looked up from germline, CDR1 is LGHDT and CDR2 is YNNKEL (reference sequence). CDR3 length: 18 amino acids. Germline trimming cut 0 bases from V and 0 bases from J; bases unmatched to any gene: 4.